This entry features one T cell receptor (beta chain) sequence. What it binds is not known. Profiling relied on immunoSEQ multiplex PCR, and the TCRdb table lists in-frame clones only, not all of them. The data contain around 78,000 clones, more than 75% of them seen just once; the ten biggest clones take up around 8.6%. The source of the sample is a study of graft-versus-host responses after intestinal transplantation. The CDR3 runs to 15 residues. Per germline, CDR1 SGDLS and CDR2 YYNGEE. Between the trimmed V and J ends, which lost 0 bases and 3 bases, there was a span of 12 bases. Specimen: unstimulated CD8+ T cells sorted from spleen or lymph node cells, collected before transplant. This TCR was sampled from a human donor who was the organ donor for an intestinal transplant. The chain couples TRBV9 to TRBJ2-5, with D perhaps matching TRBD2 (5 bases). The CDR3 region is CASSVEGLLKETQYF. The DNA of the CDR3 is TGTGCCAGCAGCGTAGAAGGACTTTTGAAAGAGACCCAGTACTTC. Full variable domain (rest looked up from reference TRBV9 and TRBJ2-5): DSGVTQTPKHLITATGQRVTLRCSPRSGDLSVYWYQQSLDQGLQFLIQYYNGEERAKGNILERFSAQQFPDLHSELNLSSLELGDSALYFCASSVEGLLKETQYFGPGTRLLVL.